This T cell receptor beta chain stems from a study of blood T cell repertoires in COVID-19. Study as a whole: The samples span acute and convalescent COVID-19 from the United States, Italy and Spain. From T cells, B-cell-depleted T cells, or PBMCs came the material, which was cDNA or gDNA.

CDR3 length: 16 residues. Trimming shortened V by 3 bases and J by 8 bases, and 22 bases separated the two germline ends. Germline lookup yields CDR1 MNHEY and CDR2 SMNVEV (reference sequence). Authors' data handling: It was from reference gene primer amplification that nucleated cell counts were estimated. Sequenced by immunoSEQ multiplex PCR; TCRdb stores in-frame clones only, minus some. V and J calls and clone size are given by that table; D and trimming were obtained from the DNA. The repertoire consists of 290,000 or so clones, with around 87% occurring once and the leading ten covering about 2.5%.

The receptor comes from a man between 18 and 35 years old with active or convalescent COVID-19. The specimen was peripheral blood. The rearrangement links TRBV27 to TRBJ1-2; D may be TRBD1 (5 bases). The CDR3 DNA is TGTGCCAGCAGTTTCCGCAGGGCGGGACCGAGCCACGGCTACACCTTC. This codes for CASSFRRAGPSHGYTF.